This T cell receptor beta chain was sequenced during a study of cytotoxic CD8 clonotypes in ibrutinib-treated CLL. For the study at large: Each sample contained, on average, roughly 260,000 productive templates and tens of thousands of productive rearrangements.

Some clones are missing from TCRdb's copy, which holds only in-frame ones; the method was immunoSEQ multiplex PCR. The sample carries 250,000 to 350,000 clones, 76% recorded once. Of note for this clone: Its specificity is unknown.

This CDR3 has 15 amino acids. V lost 5 bases and J lost 2; bases outside the gene matches: 6. Germline values: CDR1 SNHLY, CDR2 FYNNEI. Notes on the study in general: Clonality increased at ibrutinib response and stayed stable in sustained remission. At progression, however, it fell back toward baseline.

The chain recombines TRBV2 with TRBJ2-5; 9 nucleotides match TRBD2. The receptor was derived from a human donor with chronic lymphocytic leukemia. Here the sequenced sample was PBMCs, taken at disease progression, from a patient treated with ibrutinib. CDR3 amino acids: CASSSRLAGQETQYF. CDR3 bases: TGTGCCAGCAGTTCGCGTCTAGCGGGGCAAGAGACCCAGTACTTC.